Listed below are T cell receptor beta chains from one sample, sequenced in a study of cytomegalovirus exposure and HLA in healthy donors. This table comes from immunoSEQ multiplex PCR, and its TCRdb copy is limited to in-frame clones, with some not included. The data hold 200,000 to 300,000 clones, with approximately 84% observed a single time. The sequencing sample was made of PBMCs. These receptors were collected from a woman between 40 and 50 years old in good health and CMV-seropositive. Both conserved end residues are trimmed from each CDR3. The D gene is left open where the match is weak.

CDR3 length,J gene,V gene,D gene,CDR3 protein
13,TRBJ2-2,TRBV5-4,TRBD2,ASSLISGGTGELF
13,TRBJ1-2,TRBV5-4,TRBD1,ASSANWDRGYGYT
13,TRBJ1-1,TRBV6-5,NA,ASSYSGAGNTEAF
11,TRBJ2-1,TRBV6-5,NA,ASRETDYNEQF
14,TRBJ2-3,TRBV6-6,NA,ASRRIEGGGTDTQY
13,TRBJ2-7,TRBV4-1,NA,ASSQEGLQVYEQY
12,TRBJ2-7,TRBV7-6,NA,ASRTDSFSYEQY
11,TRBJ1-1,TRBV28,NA,ASSKLMNTEAF
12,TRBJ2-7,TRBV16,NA,ASSQSLSSYEQY
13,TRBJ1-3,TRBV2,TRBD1,ASNPDRGTGNTIY
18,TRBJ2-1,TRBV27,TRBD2,ASSLEEDASGRPTYNEQF
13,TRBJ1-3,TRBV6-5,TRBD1,ASGRDRESGNTIY
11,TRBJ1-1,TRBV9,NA,ASSVSLNTEAF
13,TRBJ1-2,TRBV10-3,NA,AISDPLQLNYGYT
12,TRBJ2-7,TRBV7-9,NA,ASSPGVTIYEQY